The T cell receptor beta chain under discussion was sequenced for a study of blood T cells in healthy people across ages. This clonotype has a handful of counts. This CDR3 contains 14 residues. Looked up from germline, CDR1 is MNHNY and CDR2 is SVGAGI (reference sequence). V shed 2 bases and J 7 bases; nucleotides not matched to a gene: 4. Then a second PCR, running about 6 to 11 cycles, was carried out with a sample-barcoded 5' primer and a J-beta primer mix. From the 5' RACE reads, TCRdb called clonotypes with MiXCR, one entry per CDR3 protein. The data show about 1.5 million distinct CDR3 sequences, approximately 43% seen once.

The receptor's source is a young woman in good health. Sequencing used blood. J is TRBJ1-2 and V is TRBV6-6; the match to TRBD1 covers 10 bases. The CDR3 loop reads CASSYGTGEIGYTF. CDR3 nucleotide sequence: TGTGCCAGCAGTTACGGGACAGGGGAGATTGGCTACACCTTC.